The clone carrying this T cell receptor (beta chain) was detected only a few times. No antigen is known for it. The sample originates from a study of identical twins. CDR3 length: 14 amino acids. V was clipped by 8 bases and J by 3 bases, with 15 bases between them. The germline V gene encodes CDR1 LGHDT and CDR2 YNNKEL (reference sequence). Whole-study results and caveats: For cord blood, abundant beta clonotypes had fewer insertions, unlike memory repertoires, which showed none.

From the 5' RACE reads, TCRdb called clonotypes with MiXCR, one entry per CDR3 protein. The sample includes fewer than 500,000 distinct CDR3 sequences, around 15% seen only once; the top ten take about 1%. The same specimen was also included in a second study, on yellow fever vaccine responses in identical twins.

V and J are TRBV3-1 and TRBJ2-3; D perhaps matches TRBD1 (5 bases). Sequenced sample: CD4+ T cells sorted from blood. This sequence originates from a woman aged 18-29 years in good health. The chain's CDR3 is CASASYRGTDTQYF. The CDR3 coding sequence is TGTGCCAGCGCATCATATAGGGGTACAGATACGCAGTATTTT.